The 30 T cell receptor beta chains listed next were all sequenced from one sample in a study of CD8+ T cells in alopecia areata (dated by TCRdb to between 2017 and 2018). According to the study, the label for this sample's treatment or condition signals: oral pan-JAK inhibitor, 5-10 mg twice daily. The library relied on the immunoSEQ multiplex PCR assay. RNA was extracted from all samples and reverse transcribed into cDNA as template for TCR sequencing. As stored in TCRdb, this immuneACCESS dataset retains in-frame rearrangements with V and J assigned. A fraction of the clones does not appear; measured against another copy, unresolved V genes explain less than half of the discrepancy, and the remainder lacks a known reason. The table for this sample lists hundreds of thousands of clones; 60% of them were counted only once. The top ten clonotypes cover 0.9% to 0.95% of the sample. The specimen comprised CD4+ T cells sorted from blood, sampled around week 52, from a patient treated with tofacitinib. The receptor source for this set is a human donor with alopecia areata.

In this sample, this clone turned up a few times. Different DNA sequences within this sample yield the same CDR3. This chain joins TRBV29-1 and TRBJ1-1; the D is unclear. V was shortened by 5 bases and J by 0 bases, with 4 bases between the two germline ends. Per the germline V gene, CDR1 is SQVTM and CDR2 is ANQGSEA. This CDR3 has 11 residues. Here the CDR3 reads CSVRLNTEAFF. The CDR3 DNA reads as TGCAGCGTTCGTCTGAACACTGAAGCTTTCTTT.

The rearrangement joins TRBV6-6 to TRBJ1-6; D is perhaps TRBD1 (5 bases). CDR3 length: 15 amino acids. The germline V gene has CDR1 MNHNY and CDR2 SVGAGI (reference sequence). The ends were cut back, 0 bases at V and 7 bases at J, with 10 bases in the middle. CDR3 sequence (DNA): TGTGCCAGCAGTTACTCCGGGACCGAAAATTCACCCCTCCACTTT. Encoded protein: CASSYSGTENSPLHF.

In its sample, this clone was seen a few times. The chain has TRBV29-1 and TRBJ2-3; 13 bases are a match to TRBD2. The germline gives CDR1 SQVTM, CDR2 ANQGSEA. V lost 6 bases to trimming and J lost 5 bases; unmatched junction nucleotides: 5. This CDR3 comprises 14 residues. The CDR3 bases are TGCAGCGTCGCACTAGCGGGGGGGCGAGATACGCAGTATTTT. Translation: CSVALAGGRDTQYF.

This clone was detected a few times. Other nucleotide sequences from this sample produce the same CDR3. V usage is TRBV2 and J usage is TRBJ1-5; D uncertain. The CDR3 runs 14 residues. CDR1 is SNHLY, CDR2 FYNNEI, per germline. V dropped 1 base and J dropped 2 bases, with 6 bases sitting between them. CDR3 protein: CASSEGFGNQPQHF. CDR3 DNA sequence: TGTGCCAGCAGTGAAGGGTTTGGCAATCAGCCCCAGCATTTT.

This clone showed up just once. This chain joins TRBV5-1 and TRBJ2-3; 7 nucleotides line up with TRBD1. This CDR3 contains 14 residues. Germline values: CDR1 SGHRS, CDR2 YFSETQ. V was clipped by 3 bases and J by 6 bases; unmatched bases: 7. CDR3 loop: CASSSRQGTDTQYF. CDR3 DNA sequence: TGCGCCAGCAGCTCTAGACAGGGTACCGATACGCAGTATTTT.

The chain's CDR3 is CASSLEAGTQETQYF. The CDR3 nucleotides read TGCGCCAGCAGCTTGGAAGCGGGGACGCAAGAGACCCAGTACTTC. J is TRBJ2-5 and V is TRBV5-1; the match to TRBD2 covers 7 bases. The CDR3 consists of 15 residues. Germline CDR1 SGHRS, CDR2 YFSETQ. V lost 0 bases and J lost 2; bases outside the gene matches: 4.

The rearrangement joins TRBV4-3 to TRBJ2-7; no definite D call. The CDR3 length is 13 residues. Between the trimmed V and J ends, which lost 0 bases and 4 bases, there was a span of 7 bases. Germline V lookup: CDR1 LGHNA, CDR2 YSLEER. The CDR3 DNA follows: TGCGCCAGCAGCCAAGAAGGCGGATACGAGCAGTACTTC. This encodes CASSQEGGYEQYF.

For this clone: This CDR3 is also generated by other DNA sequences in the sample. V and J are TRBV5-1 and TRBJ2-3, with D possibly being TRBD1 (5 bases). Germline CDR1 reads SGHRS; CDR2 reads YFSETQ. Trimming removed 0 bases at V and 2 bases at J, with 7 bases between. The CDR3 is made up of 14 amino acids. For the CDR3, the DNA is TGCGCCAGCAGCTTGGGACAGTCCACAGATACGCAGTATTTT. Amino acid sequence: CASSLGQSTDTQYF.

This clone was recorded a few times. The chain employs TRBV2 and TRBJ1-3; possibly TRBD1 for D (5 bases). This CDR3 spans 12 amino acids. V lost 7 bases and J 10 bases, leaving 14 bases between the germline ends. Germline V gene lookup returns CDR1 SNHLY and CDR2 FYNNEI. The DNA of the CDR3 is TGTGCCAGCACCTTACAGGTGACTACCATATATTTT. Translating gives CASTLQVTTIYF.

V gene TRBV5-1 combines with J gene TRBJ1-4; possible D gene TRBD1, 5 bases. CDR1 SGHRS and CDR2 YFSETQ come from the germline V gene. This CDR3 is 13 amino acids long. Trimming stripped 4 bases from V and 5 bases from J, with 9 bases between. CDR3 region: CASSRDRNEKLFF. CDR3 bases: TGCGCCAGCAGCCGAGACAGAAATGAAAAACTGTTTTTT.

The chain has TRBV9 and TRBJ2-5; the D is unclear. The CDR3 contains 16 residues. CDR1 is SGDLS and CDR2 is YYNGEE in the germline V gene. V lost 0 bases and J 5 bases, leaving 17 bases between the germline ends. CDR3 sequence: CASSVGMGRLMETQYF. CDR3 bases: TGTGCCAGCAGCGTAGGAATGGGCAGGCTCATGGAGACCCAGTACTTC.

The chain employs TRBV25-1 and TRBJ1-6, with 7 bases that match TRBD1. The CDR3 is 13 amino acids. Germline CDR1 reads MGHDK; CDR2 reads SYGVNS. Losses at the gene ends were 7 bases for V and 4 bases for J; bases not matched to a gene: 1. In DNA form, the CDR3 reads TGTGCCAGCACGGGACAGTATAATTCACCCCTCCACTTT. Encoded protein: CASTGQYNSPLHF.

V gene TRBV5-4 combines with J gene TRBJ1-2; D is ambiguous. This CDR3 is 14 amino acids long. Trimming removed 0 bases at V and 4 bases at J, with 10 bases between. CDR1 and CDR2 (germline): SGHNT, YYREEE (reference sequence). The CDR3 DNA follows: TGTGCCAGCAGCTTGGATGGCAGCGCCTATGGCTACACCTTC. Protein: CASSLDGSAYGYTF.

The chain employs TRBV29-1 and TRBJ1-2; D is possibly TRBD1 (5 bases). The CDR3 extends over 12 amino acids. The V gene's germline CDR1 is SQVTM and CDR2 ANQGSEA. V was cut by 1 base and J by 6 bases, with 9 bases left in between. The CDR3, as DNA: TGCAGCGTTGAAGGGGGCAGGCATGGCTACACCTTC. Its protein is CSVEGGRHGYTF. The variable domain in full, with the rest retrieved from reference TRBV29-1 and TRBJ1-2, is SAVISQKPSRDICQRGTSLTIQCQVDSQVTMMFWYRQQPGQSLTLIATANQGSEATYESGFVIDKFPISRPNLTFSTLTVSNMSPEDSSIYLCSVEGGRHGYTFGSGTRLTVV.

The chain joins TRBV7-3 to TRBJ2-7; D possibly matches TRBD1 or TRBD2 (6 bases each). Germline V gene data show CDR1 as SGHTA and CDR2 as FQGTGA. This CDR3 region has 15 residues. Trimming stripped 5 bases from V and 2 bases from J, with 16 bases between. CDR3 loop: CASSLDGGPTYEQYF. CDR3 nucleotides: TGTGCCAGCAGCCTTGACGGGGGCCCTACCTACGAGCAGTACTTC.

The rearrangement uses TRBV29-1 and TRBJ1-2, with D unresolved. Trimming removed 8 bases at V and 10 bases at J, with 17 bases between. The CDR3 sequence is 11 residues long. Germline-derived CDR1 and CDR2 are SQVTM and ANQGSEA. The CDR3, as DNA: TGCAGCTCATACAGAGATACGGCCTACACCTTC. It is translated as CSSYRDTAYTF.

This clone appeared a single time. CDR3 coding DNA: TGCGCCAGCAGCTTGGCCCGACTAGCGGAAGAGACCCAGTACTTC. Amino acid sequence: CASSLARLAEETQYF. The V and J genes are TRBV5-1 and TRBJ2-5; TRBD2 matches at 9 bases. CDR1 and CDR2 (germline): SGHRS, YFSETQ. The length of the CDR3 is 15 residues. The J segment lost 3 bases and the V segment lost 0 bases, leaving 3 bases of the junction unmatched. The complete variable domain, with remaining parts taken from reference TRBV5-1 and TRBJ2-5, reads KAGVTQTPRYLIKTRGQQVTLSCSPISGHRSVSWYQQTPGQGLQFLFEYFSETQRNKGNFPGRFSGRQFSNSRSEMNVSTLELGDSALYLCASSLARLAEETQYFGPGTRLLVL.

The chain links TRBV25-1 to TRBJ1-6, with unresolved D. Trimming stripped 3 bases from V and 7 bases from J, with 7 bases between. The germline V gene encodes CDR1 MGHDK and CDR2 SYGVNS. CDR3 length: 13 residues. In DNA form, the CDR3 reads TGTGCCAGCAGTGAGATAGCGAATTCACCCCTCCACTTT. Protein sequence: CASSEIANSPLHF.

The J gene is TRBJ2-3, the V gene TRBV5-1; 9 bases are shared with TRBD2. The CDR3 covers 17 residues. The germline V gene encodes CDR1 SGHRS and CDR2 YFSETQ. Losses at the gene ends were 0 bases for V and 2 bases for J; bases not matched to a gene: 7. Here the CDR3 reads CASSLARTSETTDTQYF. The CDR3, as DNA: TGCGCCAGCAGCTTGGCCCGGACTAGCGAGACCACAGATACGCAGTATTTT.

The chain couples TRBV19 to TRBJ2-1, with D perhaps matching TRBD1 (6 bases). The V gene's germline CDR1 is LNHDA and CDR2 SQIVND (reference sequence). This CDR3 is 14 amino acids long. V lost 10 bases and J 5 bases, leaving 18 bases between the germline ends. Here the CDR3 DNA reads TGTGCCACCCGCCGAGGGGGTTCAAACAATGAGCAGTTCTTC. This gives the protein CATRRGGSNNEQFF.

The CDR3 coding sequence is TGTGCCAGCAGCTCTCGAGGGGGACAGTCTTATGGCTACACCTTC. It is translated as CASSSRGGQSYGYTF. This sequence joins TRBV7-2 and TRBJ1-2, with 7 bases aligning to TRBD1. The junction had 10 bases not matched to a gene; V was cut back by 4 bases and J by 5 bases. The germline V gene encodes CDR1 SGHTA and CDR2 FQGNSA. This CDR3 contains 15 residues.

The genes are TRBV14 and TRBJ2-3; maybe TRBD1 (5 bases). Germline assignment: CDR1 SGHDN and CDR2 FVKESK. The CDR3 covers 15 residues. V shed 1 base and J shed 4 bases, with 12 bases lying between them. The DNA for the CDR3 is TGTGCCAGCAGCCAAGGAAAAGGGGTCCCAGATACGCAGTATTTT. Translation gives CASSQGKGVPDTQYF.

This sequence joins TRBV25-1 and TRBJ2-7, with 7 bases identical to TRBD2. This CDR3 is 13 amino acids long. From germline, CDR1 is MGHDK and CDR2 SYGVNS. V shed 4 bases, J shed 2 bases, and the junction held 2 bases outside the gene matches. CDR3 DNA: TGTGCCAGCAGTGGTGGGGGGGCCTACGAGCAGTACTTC. Its translation is CASSGGGAYEQYF.

V usage is TRBV29-1 and J usage is TRBJ2-7, with 9 bases aligning to TRBD1. The germline V gene has CDR1 SQVTM and CDR2 ANQGSEA. The CDR3 contains 15 residues. V was pared by 4 bases and J by 4 bases, with 11 bases of the junction left unmatched. In nucleotides, the CDR3 is TGCAGCGTTGCCCTGCCGGGACAGGGAGAGTACGAGCAGTACTTC. The encoded protein is CSVALPGQGEYEQYF.

This clone was picked up a small number of times. The V call is TRBV4-2, the J call TRBJ2-7, with D maybe TRBD1 (6 bases). Germline CDR1 reads LGHNA; CDR2 reads YNFKEQ. This CDR3 comprises 17 residues. The ends were cut back, 0 bases at V and 0 bases at J, with 15 bases in the middle. CDR3 DNA: TGTGCCAGCAGCCAAGATGGTGGGGGCAGGGGCTCCTACGAGCAGTACTTC. This codes for CASSQDGGGRGSYEQYF.

V and J are TRBV5-4 and TRBJ2-3, with 8 bases matching TRBD1. V gave up 2 bases and J gave up 2 bases; unmatched junction bases: 4. The CDR3 sequence is 15 residues long. CDR1 SGHNT and CDR2 YYREEE come from the germline V gene (reference sequence). The CDR3 nucleotides read TGTGCCAGCAGCTTAACAGGGGGAACCACAGATACGCAGTATTTT. It codes for CASSLTGGTTDTQYF.

The V gene is TRBV19, the J gene TRBJ1-6; no reliable D call. V was cut by 3 bases and J by 8 bases, with 5 bases left in between. In germline, CDR1 is LNHDA, CDR2 SQIVND (reference sequence). CDR3 length equals 12 residues. The CDR3 nucleotides read TGTGCCAGTAGTATCGAGGATTCACCCCTCCACTTT. As protein: CASSIEDSPLHF.

The chain couples TRBV5-8 to TRBJ2-1; D not certain. The V end was cut by 0 bases, the J end by 4 bases, with 11 bases between. Germline V gene data show CDR1 as SGHTS and CDR2 as YDEGEE. This CDR3 has 15 residues. CDR3 sequence (DNA): TGTGCCAGCAGCTTGGGCAGGAGATTATACAATGAGCAGTTCTTC. It codes for CASSLGRRLYNEQFF.

This clone was found a few times. The junction differs from germline at one of its ends, possibly a read error. Here the CDR3 DNA reads TGTGCTAGCAGCTCCCCCCGGGGAGCCCAGTACTTC. Translated, it gives CASSSPRGAQYF. The chain employs TRBV7-7 and TRBJ2-5; possible D gene TRBD2, 5 bases. This CDR3 is 12 amino acids long. The germline V gene has CDR1 SSHAT and CDR2 FNYEAQ (reference sequence).

The V gene is TRBV7-3, the J gene TRBJ2-7; D is ambiguous. Looked up from germline, CDR1 is SGHTA and CDR2 is FQGTGA. The CDR3 runs to 14 residues. With 7 bases removed from V and 4 bases from J, the gap between germline ends came to 17 bases. In nucleotides, the CDR3 is TGTGCCAGCACCCCCGGTGGCCCTGGTTACGAGCAGTACTTC. Its translation: CASTPGGPGYEQYF.